A single sample gave rise to the 29 T cell receptor beta chains below, sequenced in a study of blood T cells in healthy people across ages. Sample-barcoded 5' priming and a J-beta primer mix drove a second PCR of about 7 to 11 cycles. TCRdb called the 5' RACE reads again in MiXCR, with one record for every CDR3 protein. This table has around 2 million distinct CDR3 sequences, about 39% appearing once. Sequenced sample: blood. Receptor source: a human donor in good health.

The gene calls are TRBV29-1 and TRBJ1-2; 8 bases fit TRBD1. V lost 6 bases, J lost 8 bases, and 8 bases stayed unmatched. Germline CDR1 is SQVTM and CDR2 is ANQGSEA. The CDR3 covers 12 residues. DNA of the CDR3: TGCAGCGTCGCGACAGGGGTGGGCGGCTACACCTTC. Translating gives CSVATGVGGYTF.

This chain joins TRBV5-1 and TRBJ2-2, with 9 bases lining up with TRBD1. CDR1 and CDR2 (germline): SGHRS, YFSETQ. The length of the CDR3 is 14 residues. The junction had 2 bases not matched to a gene; V was cut back by 4 bases and J by 4 bases. As DNA, the CDR3 is TGCGCCAGCAGCGCGGGACAGGGCACCGGGGAGCTGTTTTTT. Translating it yields CASSAGQGTGELFF.

The gene calls are TRBV4-2 and TRBJ2-7, with TRBD2 matching 10 bases. The CDR3 length is 15 residues. CDR1 LGHNA and CDR2 YNFKEQ come from the germline V gene. Germline trimming cut 5 bases from V and 2 bases from J; bases unmatched to any gene: 6. CDR3 sequence: CASSERGGSPYEQYF. Here the CDR3 DNA reads TGTGCCAGCAGCGAGCGGGGGGGGTCCCCCTACGAGCAGTACTTC.

The chain links TRBV12-3 or TRBV12-4 to TRBJ2-1, with D perhaps TRBD2 (7 bases). With 6 bases removed from V and 7 bases from J, the gap between germline ends came to 19 bases. The CDR3 loop spans 15 amino acids. Here the CDR3 reads CASSLPGGRSNEQFF. The CDR3 DNA sequence: TGTGCCAGCAGCCTCCCGGGGGGCCGGTCGAATGAGCAGTTCTTC.

The chain links TRBV4-1 to TRBJ2-2; 11 positions agree with TRBD2. CDR3 length: 20 residues. Germline-derived CDR1 and CDR2 are MGHRA and YSYEKL. V trimming: 0 bases; J trimming: 4 bases; junction bases outside the gene matches: 13. This CDR3 reads CASSQDFLGISGGATGELFF. The CDR3 DNA is TGCGCCAGCAGCCAAGATTTTTTGGGGATTAGCGGGGGGGCCACCGGGGAGCTGTTTTTT.

The chain employs TRBV28 and TRBJ2-7; tentative D call: TRBD2 (6 bases). The CDR3 covers 17 residues. Germline V gene sequence: CDR1 MDHEN, CDR2 SYDVKM. The ends were cut back, 4 bases at V and 0 bases at J, with 19 bases in the middle. The CDR3 sequence: CASSSSLEGISSYEQYF. The CDR3 DNA reads TGTGCCAGCAGTTCCTCTTTGGAGGGGATCAGCTCCTACGAGCAGTACTTC.

CDR3 loop: CASRRSINEQFF. CDR3 nucleotide sequence: TGTGCCAGCAGGCGGTCAATCAATGAGCAGTTCTTC. The V gene is TRBV2, the J gene TRBJ2-1; no definite D call. The CDR3 is 12 residues long. CDR1 is SNHLY and CDR2 is FYNNEI in the germline V gene. Trimming cost V 6 bases and J 6 bases, with 9 bases left between them.

The chain recombines TRBV9 with TRBJ2-7; 8 nucleotides align to TRBD1. The CDR3 covers 15 residues. Germline assignment: CDR1 SGDLS and CDR2 YYNGEE. V lost 0 bases and J lost 7; bases outside the gene matches: 9. In DNA, the CDR3 is TGTGCCAGCAGCGTAGCTAATCAGGGGGCGGAAGAGCAGTACTTC. Its protein is CASSVANQGAEEQYF.

The rearrangement joins TRBV7-9 to TRBJ2-3; D gene unclear. The V and J ends lost 5 bases and 5 bases respectively, with 8 bases between them. The CDR3 contains 12 residues. Germline V lookup: CDR1 SEHNR, CDR2 FQNEAQ (reference sequence). CDR3 loop: CASSANVDTQYF. The CDR3 DNA sequence: TGTGCCAGCAGCGCCAACGTAGATACGCAGTATTTT.

The V call is TRBV27, the J call TRBJ1-6; tentatively, D is TRBD1 (6 bases). V lost 3 bases and J lost 7, with 10 bases in between. This CDR3 spans 14 amino acids. Germline V lookup: CDR1 MNHEY, CDR2 SMNVEV (reference sequence). The CDR3 nucleotides are TGTGCCAGCAGTTTTCAGGGGTCCAATTCACCCCTCCACTTT. This gives the protein CASSFQGSNSPLHF.

This clonotype was counted a few times. V and J are TRBV6-2 or TRBV6-3 and TRBJ2-3, with a weak D call TRBD1 (6 bases). The germline V and J ends were trimmed by 6 bases and 4 bases, with 17 bases remaining between them. The CDR3 runs 15 residues. Germline CDR1 is MNHEY and CDR2 is SVGEGT. The CDR3 DNA reads TGTGCCAGCAGCCCTACAGGGTCTGTGGCAGATACGCAGTATTTT. It translates to CASSPTGSVADTQYF.

This clonotype showed up just a few times. The genes are TRBV24-1 and TRBJ2-6, with a tentative D call TRBD1 (6 bases). Germline-derived CDR1 and CDR2 are KGHDR and SFDVKD. CDR3 length: 17 amino acids. V lost 4 bases, J lost 0 bases, and 12 bases lay in between. CDR3 bases: TGTGCCACCAGTGAGCCTTCAGGGGACTCTGGGGCCAACGTCCTGACTTTC. Encoded protein: CATSEPSGDSGANVLTF.

The V call is TRBV7-3, the J call TRBJ2-5, with D hard to call. From germline, CDR1 is SGHTA and CDR2 FQGTGA. V was pared by 2 bases and J by 5 bases, with 9 bases between. The CDR3 has 13 residues. CDR3 coding DNA: TGTGCCAGCAGCTTATTCTTTGGCGAGACCCAGTACTTC. This sequence encodes CASSLFFGETQYF. Variable domain in full (rest from reference TRBV7-3 and TRBJ2-5): GAGVSQTPSNKVTEKGKYVELRCDPISGHTALYWYRQSLGQGPEFLIYFQGTGAADDSGLPNDRFFAVRPEGSVSTLKIQRTERGDSAVYLCASSLFFGETQYFGPGTRLLVL.

This chain joins TRBV20-1 and TRBJ2-1; a weak D match, TRBD2 (6 bases). The V gene's germline CDR1 is DFQATT and CDR2 SNEGSKA (reference sequence). V was clipped by 2 bases and J by 7 bases, with 12 bases between them. The CDR3 is 13 residues long. The CDR3 loop is CSARSRAGNEQFF. The CDR3 DNA is TGCAGTGCTAGAAGCCGGGCGGGGAATGAGCAGTTCTTC.

This chain connects TRBV4-3 to TRBJ2-5; D may be TRBD2 (6 bases). This CDR3 is 17 amino acids long. Germline CDR1 reads LGHNA; CDR2 reads YSLEER. Trimming shortened V by 0 bases and J by 2 bases, and 16 bases separated the two germline ends. CDR3 DNA: TGCGCCAGCAGCCAAGAGGTTGGAGGGAGACCACAAGAGACCCAGTACTTC. Its translation is CASSQEVGGRPQETQYF.

The chain couples TRBV18 to TRBJ2-3; the D is unclear. The V gene's germline CDR1 is KGHSH and CDR2 LQKENI. This CDR3 has 14 amino acids. V gave up 2 bases and J gave up 2 bases, with 8 bases separating them. CDR3 region: CASSPVRNTDTQYF. CDR3 in DNA: TGTGCCAGCTCACCAGTCAGGAACACAGATACGCAGTATTTT.

This clonotype was seen more than once but under ten times. This rearrangement joins TRBV9 to TRBJ1-1; possible D gene TRBD1, 5 bases. Between the trimmed V and J ends, which lost 1 base and 5 bases, there was a span of 9 bases. CDR1 SGDLS and CDR2 YYNGEE come from the germline V gene. The CDR3 has 13 residues. The CDR3 DNA is TGTGCCAGCAGCGTACAGGGTAGGACTGAAGCTTTCTTT. It codes for CASSVQGRTEAFF.

The gene calls are TRBV6-4 and TRBJ2-3; TRBD1 matches 8 bases. The CDR3 has 14 residues. Trimming at V came to 4 bases and at J to 5 bases, leaving 5 bases not matched to a gene. The V gene's germline CDR1 is MRHNA and CDR2 SNTAGT. Here the CDR3 reads CASSAVRGRDTQYF. CDR3 DNA sequence: TGTGCCAGCAGTGCAGTCAGGGGGCGAGATACGCAGTATTTT.

The chain couples TRBV7-9 to TRBJ1-1; D gene uncertain. Germline CDR1 is SEHNR and CDR2 is FQNEAQ (reference sequence). This CDR3 has 14 amino acids. The V and J ends lost 5 bases and 5 bases respectively, with 15 bases between them. DNA of the CDR3: TGTGCCAGCAGCGAAACTACCCGGGGTACTGAAGCTTTCTTT. Translating gives CASSETTRGTEAFF.

V and J are TRBV9 and TRBJ2-1; 7 bases align to TRBD2. V gave up 3 bases and J gave up 8 bases; unmatched junction bases: 5. CDR3 length: 13 amino acids. CDR1 and CDR2 from the germline V gene are SGDLS and YYNGEE. CDR3 in amino acids: CASSEPTSYEQFF. CDR3 nucleotide sequence: TGTGCCAGCAGCGAACCGACTAGCTATGAGCAGTTCTTC.

The rearrangement joins TRBV7-2 to TRBJ2-7, with 10 bases identical to TRBD1. CDR1 and CDR2 (germline): SGHTA, FQGNSA. The ends lost 7 bases at V and 9 bases at J; junction bases unmatched: 9. The CDR3 runs to 13 residues. CDR3 in amino acids: CASNRQGATVQYF. The CDR3 DNA sequence: TGTGCCAGCAACAGACAGGGGGCCACCGTGCAGTACTTC.

The CDR3 protein is CASSYSQGNEKLFF. CDR3 DNA: TGTGCCAGCAGTTACTCACAGGGGAATGAAAAACTGTTTTTT. The V call is TRBV6-5, the J call TRBJ1-4; the match to TRBD1 covers 7 bases. Germline CDR1 reads MNHEY; CDR2 reads SVGAGI. The CDR3 spans 14 residues. V dropped 0 bases and J dropped 5; count of bases not matched to a gene: 0.

This chain connects TRBV7-9 to TRBJ2-5, with D perhaps matching TRBD2 (5 bases). With 5 bases removed from V and 9 bases from J, the gap between germline ends came to 28 bases. The length of the CDR3 is 17 residues. The germline V gene has CDR1 SEHNR and CDR2 FQNEAQ (reference sequence). The chain's CDR3 is CASSGSVIEARSGSQYF. The CDR3, as DNA: TGTGCCAGCAGCGGCAGCGTGATCGAGGCGAGATCGGGGTCCCAGTACTTC.

This sequence joins TRBV29-1 and TRBJ2-1, with no clear D. The CDR3 spans 13 residues. Germline CDR1 reads SQVTM; CDR2 reads ANQGSEA. V lost 8 bases to trimming and J lost 2 bases, with 13 bases between them. The DNA for the CDR3 is TGCAGCTCCGCCCGAACAGCCTACAATGAGCAGTTCTTC. As protein: CSSARTAYNEQFF.

This clonotype turned up a few times. This sequence joins TRBV6-6 and TRBJ1-6; 7 nucleotides match TRBD1. The germline V gene has CDR1 MNHNY and CDR2 SVGAGI (reference sequence). The CDR3 is 17 amino acids. The junction had 15 bases not matched to a gene; V was cut back by 3 bases and J by 10 bases. The CDR3 DNA reads TGTGCCAGCAGTTATATGGGCGACAGGGTAATTGAATCACCCCTCCACTTT. Translating gives CASSYMGDRVIESPLHF.

This chain joins TRBV6-4 and TRBJ2-1; 10 positions agree with TRBD2. The length of the CDR3 is 15 residues. Germline CDR1 is MRHNA and CDR2 is SNTAGT. V dropped 6 bases and J dropped 7; count of bases not matched to a gene: 9. The CDR3 DNA reads as TGTGCCAGCAGGCGGGAAGCGGGGGGGCTGAATGAGCAGTTCTTC. Amino acids: CASRREAGGLNEQFF.

In this sample, this clonotype turned up once. V gene TRBV2 combines with J gene TRBJ2-3, with D unclear. Per germline, CDR1 SNHLY and CDR2 FYNNEI. Trimming pared 11 bases from V and 2 bases from J, leaving 20 bases between. The CDR3 runs 15 residues. The CDR3 loop is CASSRLAPHTDTQYF. The CDR3 nucleotides are TGTGCCTCCTCAAGACTCGCACCTCACACAGATACGCAGTATTTT.

The genes are TRBV7-8 and TRBJ2-1; D is tentatively TRBD1 or TRBD2 (5 bases each). Germline V lookup: CDR1 SGHVS, CDR2 FQNEAQ. This CDR3 contains 14 residues. Trimming took off 3 bases at V and 10 bases at J, with 16 bases between the two ends. CDR3 nucleotides: TGTGCCAGCAGCTTGGGGCAGGGTACGGGGGAGCAGTTCTTC. Translation gives CASSLGQGTGEQFF.

CDR3 protein: CSVGRGGRETQYF. DNA of the CDR3: TGCAGCGTGGGGCGGGGGGGCCGAGAGACCCAGTACTTC. This chain connects TRBV29-1 to TRBJ2-5, with TRBD2 matching over 9 bases. The CDR3 has 13 amino acids. Germline V CDR1 and CDR2: SQVTM, ANQGSEA. Unmatched junction bases numbered 6, after V lost 6 bases and J lost 4 bases.